Presented here are 27 T cell receptor beta chains from one specimen sequenced in a study of molecular identifiers for immune sequencing clone quantification. MiXCR, run by TCRdb on the PCR reads, gives a single entry per CDR3 protein. The repertoire holds 350,000 or so distinct CDR3 sequences, with about 20% as singletons. The specimen was naive CD8+ T cells from blood, with Jurkat cell RNA spiked in. As for subset: FACS-sorted CD8+CD4-CCR7+CD45RA+ naive T cells. All receptors come from a human donor in good health. Some libraries in this study had Jurkat cell RNA spiked in.

About this clonotype itself: The junction and the germline gene differ at one end; a read error may be behind it. This sequence joins TRBV28 and TRBJ2-7; D is undetermined. CDR1 MDHEN and CDR2 SYDVKM come from the germline V gene. The CDR3 has 17 amino acids. The DNA of the CDR3 is TGTGCCAGCAGTCAGCTTTCGTGGGGTTCAAGGGAATACGATCAGTACTTC. This sequence encodes CASSQLSWGSREYDQYF.

This clonotype was observed at least ten times. The J gene is TRBJ2-7, the V gene TRBV6-1, with TRBD1 matching over 10 bases. The CDR3 runs 12 residues. Germline lookup yields CDR1 MNHNS and CDR2 SASEGT. The CDR3 region is CAVRQGAGEQYF. In DNA form, the CDR3 reads TGTGCGGTAAGACAGGGGGCTGGCGAGCAGTACTTC.

This clonotype was counted at least ten times. The rearrangement joins TRBV9 to TRBJ2-5; D unresolved. Deletions cut 0 bases from V and 5 bases from J, with 14 bases between. The germline V gene has CDR1 SGDLS and CDR2 YYNGEE. The CDR3 sequence is 15 residues long. In DNA, the CDR3 is TGTGCCAGCAGCGTAGGAGACCCTCCTCGGGAGACCCAGTACTTC. This encodes CASSVGDPPRETQYF.

This clonotype was recorded at least ten times. This chain connects TRBV27 to TRBJ2-7; D possibly uses TRBD1 or TRBD2 (5 bases each). This CDR3 contains 14 residues. Germline V gene lookup returns CDR1 MNHEY and CDR2 SMNVEV (reference sequence). Trimming stripped 5 bases from V and 3 bases from J, with 14 bases between. This CDR3 is CASSPTGALYEQYF. CDR3 DNA sequence: TGTGCCAGCAGTCCTACCGGGGCACTCTACGAGCAGTACTTC.

This clonotype was picked up many times. The chain joins TRBV20-1 to TRBJ2-7; D gene uncertain. CDR1 and CDR2 (germline): DFQATT, SNEGSKA (reference sequence). This CDR3 has 15 amino acids. The V end lost 2 bases, the J end lost 0 bases, and 14 bases lay between the germline ends. CDR3 sequence: CSARSSDSSSYEQYF. The CDR3 DNA follows: TGCAGTGCTAGATCATCAGACTCGAGCTCCTACGAGCAGTACTTC.

This clonotype was picked up many times. The V and J genes are TRBV6-5 and TRBJ1-1, with D uncertain. In germline, CDR1 is MNHEY, CDR2 SVGAGI. The ends were cut back, 5 bases at V and 2 bases at J, with 15 bases in the middle. The CDR3 has 15 residues. The CDR3 region is CASSHPLRGNTEAFF. The CDR3 nucleotides are TGTGCCAGCAGTCACCCGCTCCGGGGAAACACTGAAGCTTTCTTT.

To note about this clonotype: A read error may explain this, as a much larger clone is one base away. Without the conserved terminal phenylalanine or tryptophan, this CDR3 likely stems from a read error. The chain is built from TRBV28 and TRBJ2-7; no clear D. The CDR3 consists of 15 residues. Trimming removed 2 bases from V and 2 bases from J, with 13 bases in between. From germline, CDR1 is MDHEN and CDR2 SYDVKM. The DNA for the CDR3 is TGTGCCAGCAGTTTACGGAGTGACTCCCCCTACGAGCAGTACTAC. It is translated as CASSLRSDSPYEQYY.

In this sample, this clonotype turned up many times. The gene calls are TRBV7-9 and TRBJ2-3; a weak D match, TRBD2 (6 bases). The V gene lost 1 base and the J gene lost 0 bases, with 8 bases spanning the gap. The CDR3 is 15 residues long. The germline V gene has CDR1 SEHNR and CDR2 FQNEAQ (reference sequence). The CDR3 DNA reads as TGTGCCAGCAGCTTAGTAGCGGACAGCACAGATACGCAGTATTTT. Protein product: CASSLVADSTDTQYF. Full variable domain (rest looked up from reference TRBV7-9 and TRBJ2-3): DTGVSQNPRHKITKRGQNVTFRCDPISEHNRLYWYRQTLGQGPEFLTYFQNEAQLEKSRLLSDRFSAERPKGSFSTLEIQRTEQGDSAMYLCASSLVADSTDTQYFGPGTRLTVL.

This clonotype was recorded many times. The CDR3 coding sequence is TGCAGCGTTGACGGGACTAGCGGGAGGAACGCAGATACGCAGTATTTT. Its protein product is CSVDGTSGRNADTQYF. The genes are TRBV29-1 and TRBJ2-3; TRBD2 agrees at 15 bases. The V segment lost 3 bases and the J segment 4 bases; nucleotides outside the gene matches: 5. CDR3 length: 16 residues. CDR1 and CDR2 from the germline V gene are SQVTM and ANQGSEA.

This clonotype was counted at least ten times. The V call is TRBV2, the J call TRBJ2-7; 7 nucleotides align to TRBD2. Germline CDR1 is SNHLY and CDR2 is FYNNEI. This CDR3 has 16 residues. Trimming took 6 bases from V and 3 from J; bases not matched to a gene: 14. The CDR3 region is CASRTPPPTSIYEQYF. CDR3 sequence (DNA): TGTGCCAGCAGGACCCCGCCCCCGACTAGCATCTACGAGCAGTACTTC.

This clonotype was counted ten times or more. The gene calls are TRBV29-1 and TRBJ2-3; 11 positions match TRBD2. Germline V gene sequence: CDR1 SQVTM, CDR2 ANQGSEA. The ends lost 4 bases at V and 2 bases at J; junction bases unmatched: 17. The CDR3 consists of 19 residues. The chain's CDR3 is CSVVVVGSGGVIPTDTQYF. CDR3 DNA sequence: TGCAGCGTTGTAGTCGTGGGTAGCGGGGGGGTAATACCCACAGATACGCAGTATTTT.

V and J are TRBV29-1 and TRBJ2-7; TRBD1 matches at 7 bases. The CDR3 has 12 amino acids. Per the germline V gene, CDR1 is SQVTM and CDR2 is ANQGSEA. Trimming took 4 bases from V and 0 from J; bases not matched to a gene: 0. CDR3 nucleotide sequence: TGCAGCGTTGCAGGGGGCTCCTACGAGCAGTACTTC. This translates into CSVAGGSYEQYF.

This clonotype is a singleton in its sample. A junction end diverges from the germline sequence, so it may reflect a read error. The V gene is TRBV3-1, the J gene TRBJ2-5, with TRBD2 matching 8 bases. Germline-derived CDR1 and CDR2 are LGHDT and YNNKEL (reference sequence). The CDR3 extends over 16 amino acids. The CDR3: CASGQGFSGAKETQYF. The DNA of the CDR3 is TGTGCCAGCGGCCAAGGATTTAGCGGGGCAAAAGAGACCCAGTACTTC.

This clonotype was counted at least ten times. This chain uses TRBV7-2 with TRBJ2-1; TRBD1 aligns across 9 bases. V was pared by 4 bases and J by 2 bases, with 6 bases of the junction left unmatched. CDR3 length: 16 residues. CDR1 and CDR2 from the germline V gene are SGHTA and FQGNSA. Here the CDR3 DNA reads TGTGCCAGCAGCTCCAAACAGGGGGCGGCCTACAATGAGCAGTTCTTC. This sequence encodes CASSSKQGAAYNEQFF. Using reference TRBV7-2 and TRBJ2-1 for the parts outside the CDR3, the full variable domain is GAGVSQSPSNKVTEKGKDVELRCDPISGHTALYWYRQSLGQGLEFLIYFQGNSAPDKSGLPSDRFSAERTGGSVSTLTIQRTQQEDSAVYLCASSSKQGAAYNEQFFGPGTRLTVL.

This clonotype was recorded at least ten times. The chain combines TRBV2 with TRBJ2-3, with 10 bases that match TRBD2. This CDR3 has 16 amino acids. The germline gives CDR1 SNHLY, CDR2 FYNNEI. V lost 1 base and J lost 4; bases outside the gene matches: 5. As DNA, the CDR3 is TGTGCCAGCAGTGAAGTTACTAGCGGGGCCGCAGATACGCAGTATTTT. This codes for CASSEVTSGAADTQYF.

Turning to this clonotype: At one end the junction does not follow the germline gene, possibly because of a read error. The CDR3 bases are TGTTCCAGCAGTTTATGGGACAGACAATACACCTTC. Residues: CSSSLWDRQYTF. The chain links TRBV28 to TRBJ1-2, with TRBD1 identical over 7 bases. This CDR3 contains 12 residues. Germline CDR1 is MDHEN and CDR2 is SYDVKM.

A remark on this clonotype: This sequence may be a read error, since a much larger clone differs from it by one base. The V and J genes are TRBV6-5 and TRBJ1-1, with 10 nucleotides matching TRBD1. Germline V gives CDR1 MNHEY, CDR2 SVGAGI. The length of the CDR3 is 14 residues. CDR3 protein: CTSSHPGQGTEAFF. The DNA of the CDR3 is TGTACCAGCAGCCATCCGGGACAGGGGACTGAAGCTTTCTTT.

This clonotype was counted only a few times. V and J are TRBV18 and TRBJ1-4; D is unresolved. Trimming left V 3 bases short and J 10 bases short, with 15 bases between. This CDR3 has 14 amino acids. Per the germline V gene, CDR1 is KGHSH and CDR2 is LQKENI. The CDR3 nucleotides read TGTGCCAGCTCACCCGCCGGGTCGGGTGGAAAACTGTTTTTT. Translating gives CASSPAGSGGKLFF.

This clonotype was observed many times. The genes are TRBV7-2 and TRBJ2-5; 14 bases fit TRBD2. Per germline, CDR1 SGHTA and CDR2 FQGNSA. CDR3 length equals 14 residues. V lost 10 bases to trimming and J lost 7 bases; unmatched junction nucleotides: 8. CDR3 in DNA: TGTGCCACCGCGACTAGCGGGAGGGCCTGGACCCAGTACTTC. This encodes CATATSGRAWTQYF.

This chain uses TRBV6-2 or TRBV6-3 with TRBJ1-1; D not resolved. Trimming pared 6 bases from V and 1 base from J, leaving 6 bases between. The CDR3 runs to 12 residues. Germline V gene sequence: CDR1 MNHEY, CDR2 SVGEGT. In DNA form, the CDR3 reads TGTGCCAGCAGCGTCCAGAACACTGAAGCTTTCTTT. This translates into CASSVQNTEAFF.

This clonotype was seen a few times. This likely comes from a read error, as the CDR3 has no conserved phenylalanine or tryptophan at its end. This chain joins TRBV29-1 and TRBJ1-1, with D possibly matching TRBD1 (5 bases). CDR1 is SQVTM, CDR2 ANQGSEA, per germline. This CDR3 is 12 amino acids long. V was cut by 7 bases and J by 4 bases, with 13 bases left in between. CDR3 region: CSDLSRVTEAFS. The DNA for the CDR3 is TGCAGCGACCTATCCAGGGTCACTGAAGCTTTCTCT.

Many counts were recorded for this clonotype. This chain links TRBV28 with TRBJ2-7; 8 nucleotides align to TRBD1. The germline V gene encodes CDR1 MDHEN and CDR2 SYDVKM. CDR3 length equals 15 residues. The junction had 4 bases not matched to a gene; V was cut back by 0 bases and J by 3 bases. CDR3 DNA: TGTGCCAGCAGTTTATGGGGACAGGCACACTACGAGCAGTACTTC. The encoded protein is CASSLWGQAHYEQYF. The full variable domain, its missing parts supplied by reference TRBV28 and TRBJ2-7, is DVKVTQSSRYLVKRTGEKVFLECVQDMDHENMFWYRQDPGLGLRLIYFSYDVKMKEKGDIPEGYSVSREKKERFSLILESASTNQTSMYLCASSLWGQAHYEQYFGPGTRLTVT.

Note on this clonotype: This could be a read error, since a much larger clone is one nucleotide away. V and J are TRBV29-1 and TRBJ2-5; the match to TRBD2 covers 8 bases. Germline V lookup: CDR1 SQVTM, CDR2 ANQGSEA. The ends lost 1 base at V and 9 bases at J; junction bases unmatched: 16. CDR3 length: 16 residues. The CDR3 here is CSVEVPPAGAYEAQYF. CDR3 nucleotide sequence: TGCAGCGTTGAAGTCCCTCCAGCGGGGGCCTACGAGGCCCAGTACTTC.

This clonotype was picked up a small number of times. A much larger clonotype is one base distant, so this may be a read error. This chain connects TRBV5-4 to TRBJ2-3; 12 bases are shared with TRBD1. The CDR3 covers 16 residues. Looked up from germline, CDR1 is SGHNT and CDR2 is YYREEE (reference sequence). CDR3 nucleotide sequence: TGTGTCAGCAGCTTGGGACAGGGGGCTGGAACAGATACGCAGTATTTT. Translated: CVSSLGQGAGTDTQYF.

This clonotype was seen at least ten times. The chain carries TRBV6-5 and TRBJ2-1; D gene unclear. Trimming removed 6 bases at V and 3 bases at J, with 9 bases between. Germline V gives CDR1 MNHEY, CDR2 SVGAGI. There are 13 residues in the CDR3. The CDR3: CASRPPDYNEQFF. CDR3 nucleotide sequence: TGTGCCAGCAGGCCTCCGGACTACAATGAGCAGTTCTTC.

This clonotype was picked up many times. The chain combines TRBV20-1 with TRBJ2-7, with unresolved D. This CDR3 comprises 13 residues. The germline V gene has CDR1 DFQATT and CDR2 SNEGSKA (reference sequence). Trimming shortened V by 4 bases and J by 1 base, and 11 bases separated the two germline ends. In nucleotides, the CDR3 is TGCAGTGCTACGGGCCCCACTTCCTACGAGCAGTACTTC. Its protein product is CSATGPTSYEQYF.

The table lists this clonotype with many counts. The rearrangement joins TRBV7-9 to TRBJ2-1, with 9 bases aligning to TRBD2. This CDR3 region has 16 residues. CDR1 and CDR2 (germline): SEHNR, FQNEAQ (reference sequence). The V and J ends lost 5 bases and 3 bases, in that order; junction bases with no gene match: 8. The CDR3 loop is CASSPRLAVNYNEQFF. The CDR3 region has the DNA TGTGCCAGCAGCCCCAGACTAGCGGTAAACTACAATGAGCAGTTCTTC.